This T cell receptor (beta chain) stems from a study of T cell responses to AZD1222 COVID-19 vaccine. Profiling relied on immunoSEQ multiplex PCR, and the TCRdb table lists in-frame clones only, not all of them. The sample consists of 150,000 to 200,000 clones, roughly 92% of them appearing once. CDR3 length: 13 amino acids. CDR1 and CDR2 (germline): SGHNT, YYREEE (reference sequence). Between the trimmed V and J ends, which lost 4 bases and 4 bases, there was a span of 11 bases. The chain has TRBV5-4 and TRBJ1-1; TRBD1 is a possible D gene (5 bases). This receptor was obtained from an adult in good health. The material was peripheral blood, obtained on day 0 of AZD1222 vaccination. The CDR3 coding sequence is TGTGCCAGCAGCCCACTTGGGGCCACTGAAGCTTTCTTT. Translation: CASSPLGATEAFF.